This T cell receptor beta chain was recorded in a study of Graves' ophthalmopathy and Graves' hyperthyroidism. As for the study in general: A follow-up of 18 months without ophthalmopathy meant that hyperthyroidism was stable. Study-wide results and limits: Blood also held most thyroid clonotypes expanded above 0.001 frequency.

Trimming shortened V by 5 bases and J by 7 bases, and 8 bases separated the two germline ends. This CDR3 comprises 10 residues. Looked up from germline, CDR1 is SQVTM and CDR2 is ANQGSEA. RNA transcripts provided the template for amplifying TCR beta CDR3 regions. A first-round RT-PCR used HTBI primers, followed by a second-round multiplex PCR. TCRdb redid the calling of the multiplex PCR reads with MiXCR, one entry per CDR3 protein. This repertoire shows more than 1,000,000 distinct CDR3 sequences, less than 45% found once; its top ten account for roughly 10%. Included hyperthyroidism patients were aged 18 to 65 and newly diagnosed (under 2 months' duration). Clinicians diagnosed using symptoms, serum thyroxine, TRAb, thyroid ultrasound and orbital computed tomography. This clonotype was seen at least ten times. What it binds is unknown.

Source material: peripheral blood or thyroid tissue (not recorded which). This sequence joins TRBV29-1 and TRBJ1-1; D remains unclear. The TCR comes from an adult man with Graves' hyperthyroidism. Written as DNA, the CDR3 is TGCAGCGTTTTTTCCGTTGAAGCTTTCTTT. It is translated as CSVFSVEAFF. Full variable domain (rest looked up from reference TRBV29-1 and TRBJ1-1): SAVISQKPSRDICQRGTSLTIQCQVDSQVTMMFWYRQQPGQSLTLIATANQGSEATYESGFVIDKFPISRPNLTFSTLTVSNMSPEDSSIYLCSVFSVEAFFGQGTRLTVV.